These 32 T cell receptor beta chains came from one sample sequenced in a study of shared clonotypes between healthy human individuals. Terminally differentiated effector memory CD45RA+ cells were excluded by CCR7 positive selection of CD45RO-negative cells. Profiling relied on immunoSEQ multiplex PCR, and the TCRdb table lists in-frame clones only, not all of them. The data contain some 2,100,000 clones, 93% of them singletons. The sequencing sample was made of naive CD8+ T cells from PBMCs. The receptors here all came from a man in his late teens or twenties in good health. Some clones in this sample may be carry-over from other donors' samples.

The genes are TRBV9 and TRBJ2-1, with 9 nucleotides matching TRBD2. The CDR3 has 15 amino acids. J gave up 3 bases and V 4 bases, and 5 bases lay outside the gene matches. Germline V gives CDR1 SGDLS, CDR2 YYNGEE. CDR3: CASSTTSGHYNEQFF. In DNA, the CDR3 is TGTGCCAGCAGCACGACTAGCGGACACTACAATGAGCAGTTCTTC.

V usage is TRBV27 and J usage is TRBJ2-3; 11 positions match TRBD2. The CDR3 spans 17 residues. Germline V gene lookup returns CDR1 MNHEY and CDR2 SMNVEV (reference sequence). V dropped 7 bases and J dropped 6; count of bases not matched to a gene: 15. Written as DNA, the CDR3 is TGTGCCAGCACCCCGCCGGGACTAGCGGTACCGAGGGATACGCAGTATTTT. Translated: CASTPPGLAVPRDTQYF.

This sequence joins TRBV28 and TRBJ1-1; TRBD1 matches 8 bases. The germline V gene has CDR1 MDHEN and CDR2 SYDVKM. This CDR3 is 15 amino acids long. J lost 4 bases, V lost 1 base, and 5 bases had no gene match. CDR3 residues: CASSLYRQGSTEAFF. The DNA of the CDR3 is TGTGCCAGCAGTTTATACCGACAGGGGTCCACTGAAGCTTTCTTT.

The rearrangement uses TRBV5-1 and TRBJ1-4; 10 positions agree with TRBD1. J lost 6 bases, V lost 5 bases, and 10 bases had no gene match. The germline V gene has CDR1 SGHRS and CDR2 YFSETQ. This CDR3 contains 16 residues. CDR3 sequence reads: CASSNSRDRGDEKLFF. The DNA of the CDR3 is TGCGCCAGCAGTAATAGCCGGGACAGGGGTGATGAAAAACTGTTTTTT.

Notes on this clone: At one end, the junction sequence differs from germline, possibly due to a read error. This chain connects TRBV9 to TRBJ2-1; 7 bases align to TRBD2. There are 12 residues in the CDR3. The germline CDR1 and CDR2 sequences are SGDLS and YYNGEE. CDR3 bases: TGTGCCAGCAGCGTAGGAACTAGCGAGCGGTTCTTC. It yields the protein CASSVGTSERFF.

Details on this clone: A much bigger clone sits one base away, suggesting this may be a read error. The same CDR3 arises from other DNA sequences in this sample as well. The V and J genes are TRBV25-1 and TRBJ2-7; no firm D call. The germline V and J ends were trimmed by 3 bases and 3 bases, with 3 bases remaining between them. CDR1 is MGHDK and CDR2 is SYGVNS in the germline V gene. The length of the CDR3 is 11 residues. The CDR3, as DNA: TGTGCCAGCAGTGACTACTACGAGCAGTACTTC. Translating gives CASSDYYEQYF.

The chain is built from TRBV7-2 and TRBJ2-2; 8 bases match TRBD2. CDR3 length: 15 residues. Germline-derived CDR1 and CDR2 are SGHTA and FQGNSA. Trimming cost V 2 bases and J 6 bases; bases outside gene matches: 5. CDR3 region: CASSLSAGGAGELFF. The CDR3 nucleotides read TGTGCCAGCAGCTTAAGTGCGGGAGGCGCCGGGGAGCTGTTTTTT.

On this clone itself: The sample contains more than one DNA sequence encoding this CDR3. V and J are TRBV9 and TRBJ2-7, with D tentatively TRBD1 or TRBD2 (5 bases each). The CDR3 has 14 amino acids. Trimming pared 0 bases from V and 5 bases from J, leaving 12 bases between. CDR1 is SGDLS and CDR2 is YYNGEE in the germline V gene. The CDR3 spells CASSVGRGANEQYF. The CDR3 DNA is TGTGCCAGCAGCGTAGGTCGAGGGGCGAACGAGCAGTACTTC.

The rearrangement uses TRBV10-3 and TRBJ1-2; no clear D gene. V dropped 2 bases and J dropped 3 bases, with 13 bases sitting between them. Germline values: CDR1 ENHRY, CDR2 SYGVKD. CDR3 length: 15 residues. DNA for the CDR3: TGTGCCATCAGTGAGGCTCTAGGAGTAGACTATGGCTACACCTTC. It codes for CAISEALGVDYGYTF.

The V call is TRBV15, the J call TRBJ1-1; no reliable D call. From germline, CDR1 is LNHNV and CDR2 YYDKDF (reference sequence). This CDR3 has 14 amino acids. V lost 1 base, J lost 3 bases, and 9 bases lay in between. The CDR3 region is CATSRGGEHTEAFF. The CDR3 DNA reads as TGTGCCACCAGCAGAGGGGGAGAGCACACTGAAGCTTTCTTT.

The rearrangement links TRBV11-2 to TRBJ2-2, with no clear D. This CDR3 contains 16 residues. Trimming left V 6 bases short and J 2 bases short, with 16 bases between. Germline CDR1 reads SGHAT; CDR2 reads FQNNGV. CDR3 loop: CASRLLSRTNTGELFF. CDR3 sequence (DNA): TGTGCCAGCAGGCTCCTCTCGCGGACCAACACCGGGGAGCTGTTTTTT.

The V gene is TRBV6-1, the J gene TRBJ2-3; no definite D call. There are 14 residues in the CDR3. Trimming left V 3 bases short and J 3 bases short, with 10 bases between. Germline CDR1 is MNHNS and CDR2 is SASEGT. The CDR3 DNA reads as TGTGCCAGCAGTGATCTAAAGACGACAGATACGCAGTATTTT. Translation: CASSDLKTTDTQYF.

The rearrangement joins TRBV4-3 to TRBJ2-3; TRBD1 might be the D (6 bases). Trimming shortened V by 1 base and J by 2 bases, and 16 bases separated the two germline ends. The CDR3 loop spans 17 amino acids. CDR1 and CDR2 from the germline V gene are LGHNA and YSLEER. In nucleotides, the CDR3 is TGCGCCAGCAGCCAAGCGGGACACCCGTCGTACACAGATACGCAGTATTTT. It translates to CASSQAGHPSYTDTQYF.

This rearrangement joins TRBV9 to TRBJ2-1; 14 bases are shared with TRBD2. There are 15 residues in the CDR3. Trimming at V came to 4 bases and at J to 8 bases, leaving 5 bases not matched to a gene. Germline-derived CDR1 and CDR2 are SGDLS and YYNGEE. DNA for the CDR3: TGTGCCAGCAGCAATGGACTAGCGGGAGGATATGAGCAGTTCTTC. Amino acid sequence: CASSNGLAGGYEQFF. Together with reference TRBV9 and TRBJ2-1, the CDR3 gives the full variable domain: DSGVTQTPKHLITATGQRVTLRCSPRSGDLSVYWYQQSLDQGLQFLIQYYNGEERAKGNILERFSAQQFPDLHSELNLSSLELGDSALYFCASSNGLAGGYEQFFGPGTRLTVL.

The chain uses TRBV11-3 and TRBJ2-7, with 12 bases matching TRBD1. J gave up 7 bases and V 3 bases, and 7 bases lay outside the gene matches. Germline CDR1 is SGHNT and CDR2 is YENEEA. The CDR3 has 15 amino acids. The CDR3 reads CASSFSGTGGGEQYF. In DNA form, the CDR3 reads TGTGCCAGCAGCTTCTCTGGGACAGGGGGCGGGGAGCAGTACTTC.

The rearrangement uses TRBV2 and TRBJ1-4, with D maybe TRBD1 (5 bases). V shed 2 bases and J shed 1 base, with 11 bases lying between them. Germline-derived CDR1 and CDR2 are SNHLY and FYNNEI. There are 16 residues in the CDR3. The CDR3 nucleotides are TGTGCCAGCAGTGAAATAGGGGAGGGAACTAATGAAAAACTGTTTTTT. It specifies CASSEIGEGTNEKLFF.

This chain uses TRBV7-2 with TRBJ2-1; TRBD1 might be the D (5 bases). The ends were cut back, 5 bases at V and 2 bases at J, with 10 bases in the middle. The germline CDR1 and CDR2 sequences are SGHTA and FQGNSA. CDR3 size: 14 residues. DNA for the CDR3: TGTGCCAGCAGCACCCGGACAACCTACAATGAGCAGTTCTTC. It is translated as CASSTRTTYNEQFF.

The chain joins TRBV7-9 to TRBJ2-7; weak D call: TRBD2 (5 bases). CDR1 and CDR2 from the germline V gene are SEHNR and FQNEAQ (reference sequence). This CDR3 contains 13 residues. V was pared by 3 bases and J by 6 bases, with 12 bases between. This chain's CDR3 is CASSFAGLVEQYF. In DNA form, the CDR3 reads TGTGCCAGCAGCTTTGCGGGCCTCGTCGAGCAGTACTTC.

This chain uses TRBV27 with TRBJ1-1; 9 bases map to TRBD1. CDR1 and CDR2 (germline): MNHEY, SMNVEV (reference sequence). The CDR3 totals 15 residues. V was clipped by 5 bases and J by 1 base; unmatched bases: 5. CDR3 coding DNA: TGTGCCAGCAGTCTCAACAGGGGGCGGAACACTGAAGCTTTCTTT. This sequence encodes CASSLNRGRNTEAFF.

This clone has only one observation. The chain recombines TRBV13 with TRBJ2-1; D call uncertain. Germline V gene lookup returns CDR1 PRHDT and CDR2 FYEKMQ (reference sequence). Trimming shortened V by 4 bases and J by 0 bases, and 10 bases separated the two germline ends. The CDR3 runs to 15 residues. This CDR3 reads CASSWTESSYNEQFF. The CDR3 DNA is TGTGCCAGCAGCTGGACGGAGAGCTCCTACAATGAGCAGTTCTTC.

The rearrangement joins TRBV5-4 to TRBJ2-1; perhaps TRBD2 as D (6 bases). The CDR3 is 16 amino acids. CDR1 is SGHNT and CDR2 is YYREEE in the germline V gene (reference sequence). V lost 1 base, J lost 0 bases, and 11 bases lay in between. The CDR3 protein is CASSLSAGSSYNEQFF. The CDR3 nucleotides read TGTGCCAGCAGCTTGAGTGCGGGGAGCTCCTACAATGAGCAGTTCTTC. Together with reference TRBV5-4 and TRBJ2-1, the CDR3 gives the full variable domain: ETGVTQSPTHLIKTRGQQVTLRCSSQSGHNTVSWYQQALGQGPQFIFQYYREEENGRGNFPPRFSGLQFPNYSSELNVNALELDDSALYLCASSLSAGSSYNEQFFGPGTRLTVL.

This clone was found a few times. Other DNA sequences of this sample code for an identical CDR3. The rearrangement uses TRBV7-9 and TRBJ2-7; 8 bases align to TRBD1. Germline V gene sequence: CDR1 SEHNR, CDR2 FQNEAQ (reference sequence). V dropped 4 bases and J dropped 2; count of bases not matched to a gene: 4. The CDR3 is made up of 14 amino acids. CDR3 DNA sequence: TGTGCCAGCAGCTCCGGGACAGGACCCTACGAGCAGTACTTC. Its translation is CASSSGTGPYEQYF.

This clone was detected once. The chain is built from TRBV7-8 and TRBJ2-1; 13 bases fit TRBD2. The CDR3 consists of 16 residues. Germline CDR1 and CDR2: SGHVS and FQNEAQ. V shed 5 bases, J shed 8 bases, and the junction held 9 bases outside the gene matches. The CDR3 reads CASSQRLAGGLDEQFF. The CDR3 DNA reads TGTGCCAGCAGCCAGAGACTAGCGGGAGGTCTCGATGAGCAGTTCTTC.

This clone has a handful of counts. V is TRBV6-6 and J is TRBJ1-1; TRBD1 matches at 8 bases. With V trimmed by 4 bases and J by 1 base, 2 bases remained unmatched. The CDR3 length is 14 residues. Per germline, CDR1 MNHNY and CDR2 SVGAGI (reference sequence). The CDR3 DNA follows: TGTGCCAGCAGTTGGACAGGGACGAACACTGAAGCTTTCTTT. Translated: CASSWTGTNTEAFF.

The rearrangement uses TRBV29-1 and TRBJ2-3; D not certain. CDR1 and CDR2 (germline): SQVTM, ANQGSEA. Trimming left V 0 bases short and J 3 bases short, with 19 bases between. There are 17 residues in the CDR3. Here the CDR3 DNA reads TGCAGCGTTGAAGAATGGCGTCCCCGGAGTGGAACAGATACGCAGTATTTT. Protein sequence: CSVEEWRPRSGTDTQYF.

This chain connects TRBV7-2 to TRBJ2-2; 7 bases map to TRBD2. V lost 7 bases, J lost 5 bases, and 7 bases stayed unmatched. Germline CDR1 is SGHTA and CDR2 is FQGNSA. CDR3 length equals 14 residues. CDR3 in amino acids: CASIDGGRTGELFF. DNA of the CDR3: TGTGCCAGCATCGACGGCGGGAGAACCGGGGAGCTGTTTTTT.

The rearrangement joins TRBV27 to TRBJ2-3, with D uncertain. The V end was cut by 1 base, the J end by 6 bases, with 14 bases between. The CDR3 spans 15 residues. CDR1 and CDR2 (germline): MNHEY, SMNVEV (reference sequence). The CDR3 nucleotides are TGTGCCAGCAGTTTATGGGTGGGCCCCAGGGATACGCAGTATTTT. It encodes CASSLWVGPRDTQYF.

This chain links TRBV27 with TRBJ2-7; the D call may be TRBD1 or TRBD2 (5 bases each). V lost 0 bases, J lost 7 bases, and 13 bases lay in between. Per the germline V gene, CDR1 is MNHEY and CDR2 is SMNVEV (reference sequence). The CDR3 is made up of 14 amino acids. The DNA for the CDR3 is TGTGCCAGCAGTTTATCTCCCCGATGGGGGGAGCAGTACTTC. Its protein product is CASSLSPRWGEQYF.

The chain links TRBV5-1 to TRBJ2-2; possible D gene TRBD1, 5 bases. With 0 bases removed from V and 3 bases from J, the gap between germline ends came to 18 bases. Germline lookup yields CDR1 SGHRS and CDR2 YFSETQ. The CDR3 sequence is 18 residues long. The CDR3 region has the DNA TGCGCCAGCAGCTTGGCCATTCTGGCAGGGTTTTACACCGGGGAGCTGTTTTTT. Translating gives CASSLAILAGFYTGELFF.

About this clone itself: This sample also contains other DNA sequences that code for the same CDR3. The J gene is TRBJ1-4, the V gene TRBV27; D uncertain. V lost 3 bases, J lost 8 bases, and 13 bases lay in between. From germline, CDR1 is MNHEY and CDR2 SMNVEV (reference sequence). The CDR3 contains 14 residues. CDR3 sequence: CASSLRGSDEKLFF. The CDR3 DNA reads TGTGCCAGCAGTTTGCGGGGTAGTGACGAAAAACTGTTTTTT.

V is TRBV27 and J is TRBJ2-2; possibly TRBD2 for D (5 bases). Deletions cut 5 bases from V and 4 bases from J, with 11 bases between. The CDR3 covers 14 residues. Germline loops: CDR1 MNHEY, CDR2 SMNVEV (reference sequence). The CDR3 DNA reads TGTGCCAGCAGTCTCAGTCTAGCCACCGGGGAGCTGTTTTTT. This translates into CASSLSLATGELFF.

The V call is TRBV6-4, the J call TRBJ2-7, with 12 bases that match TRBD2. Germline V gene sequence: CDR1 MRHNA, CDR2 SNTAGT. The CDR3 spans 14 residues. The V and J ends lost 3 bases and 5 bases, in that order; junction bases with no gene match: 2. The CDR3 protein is CASSEGLAGHEQYF. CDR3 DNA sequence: TGTGCCAGCAGTGAGGGACTAGCGGGCCACGAGCAGTACTTC.